A single sample is the source of the 7 T cell receptor beta chains below, sequenced in a study of T cell responses to AZD1222 COVID-19 vaccine (TCRdb year 2021). Libraries were prepared through the immunoSEQ multiplex PCR assay. TCRdb provides this immuneACCESS table in a form limited to in-frame rearrangements. Some clones are lacking; in checked studies, under half of them reflect an unresolved V gene, and why the rest are absent is not known. The sample table lists under 200,000 clones, about 88% of them with a count of one. In total, the top ten clones hold approximately 5.7% of the sample. This specimen's time point label, per the study, means: baseline before first vaccination. This specimen was peripheral blood, taken on day 0 of AZD1222 vaccination. Receptor source: an adult in good health.

This chain joins TRBV2 and TRBJ2-3; D might be TRBD1 (6 bases). The CDR3 totals 14 residues. Per germline, CDR1 SNHLY and CDR2 FYNNEI. Trimming stripped 5 bases from V and 2 bases from J, with 11 bases between. Here the CDR3 DNA reads TGTGCCAGCAGTTACGGGACAAACACAGATACGCAGTATTTT. Its protein product is CASSYGTNTDTQYF. Full variable domain (rest looked up from reference TRBV2 and TRBJ2-3): EPEVTQTPSHQVTQMGQEVILRCVPISNHLYFYWYRQILGQKVEFLVSFYNNEISEKSEIFDDQFSVERPDGSNFTLKIRSTKLEDSAMYFCASSYGTNTDTQYFGPGTRLTVL.

V gene TRBV19 combines with J gene TRBJ1-5; weak D call: TRBD1 (5 bases). V was shortened by 6 bases and J by 3 bases, with 9 bases between the two germline ends. This CDR3 is 13 amino acids long. CDR1 and CDR2 (germline): LNHDA, SQIVND (reference sequence). The CDR3 region is CASRKGPNQPQHF. In nucleotides, the CDR3 is TGTGCCAGTAGGAAGGGACCCAATCAGCCCCAGCATTTT.

V usage is TRBV4-1 and J usage is TRBJ2-2; 14 bases agree with TRBD2. The CDR3 has 19 amino acids. The germline V gene encodes CDR1 MGHRA and CDR2 YSYEKL. The ends lost 4 bases at V and 7 bases at J; junction bases unmatched: 14. This CDR3 is CASSRGDGTSGRGGGELFF. CDR3 nucleotides: TGCGCCAGCAGCCGAGGGGATGGGACTAGCGGGAGAGGAGGCGGGGAGCTGTTTTTT.

The chain recombines TRBV4-2 with TRBJ1-2; D is unresolved. Between the trimmed V and J ends, which lost 4 bases and 6 bases, there was a span of 21 bases. CDR1 and CDR2 (germline): LGHNA, YNFKEQ. This CDR3 has 16 residues. The CDR3 protein is CASSPEVTVRLDGYTF. The CDR3 nucleotides read TGTGCCAGCAGCCCGGAGGTAACAGTTCGGTTGGATGGCTACACCTTC.

This chain uses TRBV7-3 with TRBJ2-5; perhaps TRBD1 as D (5 bases). Germline-derived CDR1 and CDR2 are SGHTA and FQGTGA. The CDR3 extends over 15 amino acids. Deletions cut 4 bases from V and 5 bases from J, with 17 bases between. The CDR3, as DNA: TGTGCCAGCAGCTCCAACCAGGGTGGCCGGGAGACCCAGTACTTC. This codes for CASSSNQGGRETQYF. Full variable domain (rest looked up from reference TRBV7-3 and TRBJ2-5): GAGVSQTPSNKVTEKGKYVELRCDPISGHTALYWYRQSLGQGPEFLIYFQGTGAADDSGLPNDRFFAVRPEGSVSTLKIQRTERGDSAVYLCASSSNQGGRETQYFGPGTRLLVL.

This sequence joins TRBV10-3 and TRBJ1-1; 7 bases match TRBD1. Trimming at V came to 4 bases and at J to 1 base, leaving 0 bases not matched to a gene. CDR1 and CDR2 from the germline V gene are ENHRY and SYGVKD. The CDR3 has 13 amino acids. The CDR3 loop reads CAISGDRNTEAFF. The CDR3 coding sequence is TGTGCCATCAGTGGGGACAGGAACACTGAAGCTTTCTTT.

J is TRBJ2-7 and V is TRBV24-1, with D perhaps TRBD2 (5 bases). The ends were cut back, 3 bases at V and 9 bases at J, with 14 bases in the middle. The CDR3 covers 13 residues. Germline V gene lookup returns CDR1 KGHDR and CDR2 SFDVKD. CDR3 sequence (DNA): TGTGCCACCAGTGATCGGACCCACGAGGGGCAGTACTTC. Translated: CATSDRTHEGQYF.